This T cell receptor (beta chain) is drawn from a study of radiotherapy plus CTLA-4 blockade in lung cancer. TCRdb's copy holds only in-frame clones and misses some; the assay was immunoSEQ multiplex PCR. The data hold 90,000 to 100,000 clones, with 60% to 75% observed a single time. Overall study findings and caveats: Interferon-beta, together with early blood T cell clone dynamics, reportedly best predicted response. TCR clones from tumors expanded in blood after radiotherapy plus ipilimumab.

The CDR3 totals 14 residues. Trimming took off 0 bases at V and 5 bases at J, with 10 bases between the two ends. Germline CDR1 and CDR2: MGHRA and YSYEKL. In regard to this clone: Antigen specificity is unknown.

Patients had chemo-refractory metastatic non-small-cell lung cancer and received focal radiation plus CTLA-4 blockade that used ipilimumab. The chain recombines TRBV4-1 with TRBJ2-5; no reliable D call. The source was peripheral blood, collected from a patient treated with radiotherapy plus ipilimumab. The sequence was collected from a human donor with non-small cell lung cancer who had a partial response to radiotherapy plus ipilimumab. Some clones in this sample may be carry-over from other donors' samples. DNA for the CDR3: TGCGCCAGCAGCCAAGATCAGACTTTGGAGACCCAGTACTTC. Amino acid sequence: CASSQDQTLETQYF.